The 17 T cell receptor beta chains given below trace back to one sample, sequenced in a study of cytomegalovirus exposure and HLA in healthy donors. It was with 60 Vbeta and 13 Jbeta primers that the PCR ran. Clones were read by immunoSEQ multiplex PCR, and TCRdb kept only the in-frame ones, dropping some. The sample contains under 150,000 clones, 84% of which appear only once. The material sequenced was PBMCs. The origin of the receptors is a man aged 50-59 years in good health and CMV-seronegative.

This chain connects TRBV2 to TRBJ1-3; no clear D. The V gene lost 6 bases and the J gene lost 0 bases, with 12 bases spanning the gap. This CDR3 region has 15 residues. CDR1 is SNHLY, CDR2 FYNNEI, per germline. CDR3 sequence (DNA): TGTGCCAGCAGGCGGAGCGTTCGCTCTGGAAACACCATATATTTT. It translates to CASRRSVRSGNTIYF. Drawing the rest from reference TRBV2 and TRBJ1-3, the complete variable domain is EPEVTQTPSHQVTQMGQEVILRCVPISNHLYFYWYRQILGQKVEFLVSFYNNEISEKSEIFDDQFSVERPDGSNFTLKIRSTKLEDSAMYFCASRRSVRSGNTIYFGEGSWLTVV.

The rearrangement joins TRBV9 to TRBJ2-5; weak D call: TRBD2 (6 bases). CDR1 and CDR2 from the germline V gene are SGDLS and YYNGEE. V dropped 4 bases and J dropped 3 bases, with 16 bases sitting between them. The CDR3 runs 15 residues. CDR3 protein: CASSPHVAAKETQYF. The CDR3 DNA follows: TGTGCCAGCAGCCCCCACGTAGCGGCCAAAGAGACCCAGTACTTC.

V usage is TRBV11-3 and J usage is TRBJ2-3; 8 positions match TRBD1. Germline V gene lookup returns CDR1 SGHNT and CDR2 YENEEA. The J segment lost 3 bases and the V segment lost 2 bases, leaving 1 base of the junction unmatched. CDR3 size: 14 residues. Here the CDR3 DNA reads TGTGCCAGCAGCTTAAACAGGGGGACAGATACGCAGTATTTT. It translates to CASSLNRGTDTQYF.

This chain uses TRBV2 with TRBJ2-5; D is perhaps TRBD2 (5 bases). The DNA end lines up better with TRBJ2-7; the J call may be wrong. CDR3 size: 14 residues. Per germline, CDR1 SNHLY and CDR2 FYNNEI. Here the CDR3 DNA reads TGTGCCAGCAGGGCGGACTCAAGCTCCTACGAGCAGTACTTC. Protein sequence: CASRADSSSYEQYF.

The chain uses TRBV18 and TRBJ2-7; D gene unclear. The CDR3 runs to 15 residues. Trimming removed 3 bases at V and 7 bases at J, with 19 bases between. In germline, CDR1 is KGHSH, CDR2 LQKENI. The CDR3 bases are TGTGCCAGCTCACCTCCCCTAGGATCCGCCGCAGAGCAGTACTTC. Its protein product is CASSPPLGSAAEQYF. Full variable domain (remainder filled in from reference TRBV18 and TRBJ2-7): NAGVMQNPRHLVRRRGQEARLRCSPMKGHSHVYWYRQLPEEGLKFMVYLQKENIIDESGMPKERFSAEFPKEGPSILRIQQVVRGDSAAYFCASSPPLGSAAEQYFGPGTRLTVT.

This chain connects TRBV15 to TRBJ2-5; the D is unclear. The V gene's germline CDR1 is LNHNV and CDR2 YYDKDF (reference sequence). Between the trimmed V and J ends, which lost 1 base and 2 bases, there was a span of 2 bases. CDR3 size: 12 residues. The CDR3 spells CATSRVQETQYF. The CDR3 DNA is TGTGCCACCAGCAGAGTACAAGAGACCCAGTACTTC.

The chain couples TRBV6-5 to TRBJ2-7; TRBD2 aligns across 11 bases. V lost 6 bases and J lost 2; bases outside the gene matches: 6. Germline V lookup: CDR1 MNHEY, CDR2 SVGAGI. This CDR3 comprises 15 residues. The CDR3 DNA reads as TGTGCCAGCAGCCTGACTAGCGGGGAAACCTACGAGCAGTACTTC. Amino acid sequence: CASSLTSGETYEQYF.

The chain is built from TRBV9 and TRBJ1-1; 11 bases line up with TRBD1. This CDR3 spans 17 amino acids. The V segment lost 4 bases and the J segment 1 base; nucleotides outside the gene matches: 9. Per the germline V gene, CDR1 is SGDLS and CDR2 is YYNGEE. In DNA, the CDR3 is TGTGCCAGCAGCTCTCCGGGACAGGGGGTGGGGAACACTGAAGCTTTCTTT. Translating gives CASSSPGQGVGNTEAFF.

The chain carries TRBV5-8 and TRBJ2-3; TRBD2 aligns across 14 bases. V lost 4 bases and J lost 4; bases outside the gene matches: 5. Germline loops: CDR1 SGHTS, CDR2 YDEGEE. The CDR3 length is 16 residues. Written as DNA, the CDR3 is TGTGCCAGCAGCCCTGGACTAGCGGGGGGCCCAGATACGCAGTATTTT. It is translated as CASSPGLAGGPDTQYF.

The rearrangement joins TRBV4-2 to TRBJ1-1, with 8 nucleotides matching TRBD1. The germline V gene has CDR1 LGHNA and CDR2 YNFKEQ. Trimming took 2 bases from V and 3 from J; bases not matched to a gene: 2. CDR3 length equals 14 residues. CDR3: CASSQQGAHTEAFF. CDR3 nucleotides: TGTGCCAGCAGCCAACAGGGGGCCCACACTGAAGCTTTCTTT.

The chain has TRBV15 and TRBJ1-3; D unresolved. Germline values: CDR1 LNHNV, CDR2 YYDKDF (reference sequence). The ends were cut back, 5 bases at V and 0 bases at J, with 11 bases in the middle. CDR3 length: 15 residues. DNA for the CDR3: TGTGCCACCAGCCCCGGTATCTACTCTGGAAACACCATATATTTT. The encoded protein is CATSPGIYSGNTIYF.

V gene TRBV6-1 combines with J gene TRBJ1-6; D perhaps matches TRBD1 (5 bases). The CDR3 is 15 residues long. V dropped 2 bases and J dropped 6 bases, with 11 bases sitting between them. Germline lookup yields CDR1 MNHNS and CDR2 SASEGT. CDR3 loop: CASSEFTGLNSPLHF. The CDR3 DNA sequence: TGTGCCAGCAGTGAATTTACAGGCCTTAATTCACCCCTCCACTTT.

About this clone itself: Other DNA sequences within the sample encode an identical CDR3. The chain uses TRBV9 and TRBJ1-1; no reliable D call. V lost 2 bases, J lost 1 base, and 6 bases lay in between. This CDR3 spans 13 amino acids. Germline lookup yields CDR1 SGDLS and CDR2 YYNGEE. CDR3 protein: CASSVRRNTEAFF. In nucleotides, the CDR3 is TGTGCCAGCAGCGTGAGGCGGAACACTGAAGCTTTCTTT. Full variable domain (outside the CDR3, taken from reference TRBV9 and TRBJ1-1): DSGVTQTPKHLITATGQRVTLRCSPRSGDLSVYWYQQSLDQGLQFLIQYYNGEERAKGNILERFSAQQFPDLHSELNLSSLELGDSALYFCASSVRRNTEAFFGQGTRLTVV.

The rearrangement uses TRBV11-2 and TRBJ2-3; TRBD2 matches 11 bases. Trimming took 4 bases from V and 6 from J; bases not matched to a gene: 6. Germline V CDR1 and CDR2: SGHAT, FQNNGV. The CDR3 spans 15 residues. The CDR3 DNA sequence: TGTGCCAGCAGCTCGCTAGCGGGGGGTGGTGATACGCAGTATTTT. Its translation is CASSSLAGGGDTQYF.

This clone was seen only once. The rearrangement links TRBV29-1 to TRBJ2-1, with 7 positions matching TRBD2. The V gene's germline CDR1 is SQVTM and CDR2 ANQGSEA. The CDR3 extends over 16 amino acids. The J segment lost 4 bases and the V segment lost 4 bases, leaving 13 bases of the junction unmatched. The CDR3: CSVAHRGRGGYNEQFF. In nucleotides, the CDR3 is TGCAGCGTTGCTCACCGTGGGCGGGGAGGGTACAATGAGCAGTTCTTC.

This clone was counted a single time. The chain links TRBV2 to TRBJ2-1, with 8 bases aligning to TRBD2. V was clipped by 2 bases and J by 5 bases; unmatched bases: 11. Germline-derived CDR1 and CDR2 are SNHLY and FYNNEI. The CDR3 covers 17 residues. The CDR3 region is CASSEFLAGGRDNEQFF. CDR3 DNA sequence: TGTGCCAGCAGTGAATTTCTGGCGGGGGGCCGGGACAATGAGCAGTTCTTC.

V is TRBV2 and J is TRBJ2-3; 9 bases map to TRBD2. The CDR3 sequence is 14 residues long. With V trimmed by 9 bases and J by 2 bases, 6 bases remained unmatched. Germline CDR1 reads SNHLY; CDR2 reads FYNNEI. The CDR3 sequence is CASIAGAYTDTQYF. The CDR3 region has the DNA TGTGCCAGTATAGCGGGGGCCTACACAGATACGCAGTATTTT.